This passage covers 25 T cell receptor beta chains from one sample sequenced in a study of T cells in Graves' hyperthyroidism and ophthalmopathy. The source material, RNA transcripts, was used to amplify TCR beta CDR3 regions. The HTBI set primed first-round TCR CDR3 RT-PCR. A single record per CDR3 protein comes from TCRdb applying MiXCR to the multiplex PCR reads. Of 800,000 or so distinct CDR3 sequences detected, about two fifths appear once; the ten largest clones hold approximately 8.7%. The sequenced material came from blood. These receptors were taken from a man aged 18 to 30 with Graves' hyperthyroidism.

This chain links TRBV20-1 with TRBJ2-5, with 10 bases identical to TRBD2. The CDR3 has 15 residues. Germline assignment: CDR1 DFQATT and CDR2 SNEGSKA (reference sequence). The V gene end was trimmed by 2 bases and the J gene end by 2 bases; junction bases not matched to a gene: 5. CDR3 loop: CSARKPSGGQETQYF. CDR3 sequence (DNA): TGCAGTGCTAGAAAACCTAGCGGGGGACAAGAGACCCAGTACTTC.

The genes are TRBV7-2 and TRBJ1-5; TRBD1 is a possible D gene (6 bases). Germline loops: CDR1 SGHTA, CDR2 FQGNSA. The CDR3 consists of 15 residues. The V end was cut by 0 bases, the J end by 4 bases, with 10 bases between. The CDR3 sequence is CASSLAEGVNQPQHF. The CDR3 DNA is TGTGCCAGCAGCTTAGCCGAGGGGGTTAATCAGCCCCAGCATTTT.

The CDR3 DNA sequence: TGCGCCAGCTGTCCGGAAACTTGGAACACCGGGGAGCTGTTTTTT. This encodes CASCPETWNTGELFF. The rearrangement links TRBV5-1 to TRBJ2-2; D gene unclear. The CDR3 has 15 residues. In germline, CDR1 is SGHRS, CDR2 YFSETQ. V lost 7 bases to trimming and J lost 1 base, with 14 bases between them.

The V and J genes are TRBV4-1 and TRBJ2-7, with 10 bases lining up with TRBD1. In germline, CDR1 is MGHRA, CDR2 YSYEKL. With V trimmed by 8 bases and J by 7 bases, 14 bases remained unmatched. The CDR3 is made up of 15 amino acids. The CDR3 DNA follows: TGCGCCAGCCGTCCCGGGACAGGGGACGGGGGGGAGCAGTACTTC. Protein: CASRPGTGDGGEQYF.

Points on this clonotype: At one of its ends the junction is not consistent with the germline gene, which may arise from a read error. This chain uses TRBV6-5 with TRBJ1-1; 8 bases agree with TRBD1. Germline V gene data show CDR1 as MNHEY and CDR2 as SVGAGI. The CDR3 has 14 residues. In DNA, the CDR3 is TGTGCCAGCAGTTACGGACAGGGTTGGACTGGAGCTTTCTTT. It codes for CASSYGQGWTGAFF.

The genes are TRBV4-1 and TRBJ1-5, with 7 bases aligning to TRBD1. V trimming: 0 bases; J trimming: 9 bases; junction bases outside the gene matches: 8. Germline V CDR1 and CDR2: MGHRA, YSYEKL. CDR3 length equals 15 residues. The CDR3 loop is CASSQDGQVSRPQHF. The CDR3 nucleotides read TGCGCCAGCAGCCAAGATGGACAGGTCAGTCGGCCCCAGCATTTT.

In this sample, this clonotype turned up many times. V gene TRBV10-2 combines with J gene TRBJ2-7; possible D gene TRBD2, 7 bases. Trimming took 5 bases from V and 3 from J, leaving 11 bases between them. The germline V gene encodes CDR1 WSHSY and CDR2 SAAADI. This CDR3 is built from 13 residues. The CDR3, as DNA: TGCGCCAGCAGTCGGGGGGCGGACTACGAGCAGTACTTC. Protein product: CASSRGADYEQYF.

This clonotype came up many times. The chain recombines TRBV7-8 with TRBJ2-6, with 8 nucleotides matching TRBD2. From germline, CDR1 is SGHVS and CDR2 FQNEAQ. V trimming: 3 bases; J trimming: 0 bases; junction bases outside the gene matches: 4. The CDR3 is made up of 17 amino acids. The CDR3: CASSLIAGYSGANVLTF. DNA of the CDR3: TGTGCCAGCAGCTTGATAGCGGGGTACTCTGGGGCCAACGTCCTGACTTTC.

This clonotype was seen only a few times. The V gene is TRBV12-3 or TRBV12-4, the J gene TRBJ1-3, with 8 nucleotides matching TRBD1. The length of the CDR3 is 13 residues. With V trimmed by 5 bases and J by 9 bases, 6 bases remained unmatched. The CDR3 region has the DNA TGTGCCAGCAGTACCGGACAGGGCGGCACCATATATTTT. It specifies CASSTGQGGTIYF.

Comment on this clonotype: It may be a read error: a sequence one base away is much more abundant. This rearrangement joins TRBV29-1 to TRBJ1-3; 7 bases are a match to TRBD1. From germline, CDR1 is SQVTM and CDR2 ANQGSEA. The V gene end was trimmed by 6 bases and the J gene end by 3 bases; junction bases not matched to a gene: 11. This CDR3 contains 15 residues. The CDR3 region has the DNA TGCAGCGTCCGAGGGGACAGTTTCTATGGAAACACCATATATTTT. This translates into CSVRGDSFYGNTIYF. Based on the CDR3 plus reference TRBV29-1 and TRBJ1-3, the full variable domain is SAVISQKPSRDICQRGTSLTIQCQVDSQVTMMFWYRQQPGQSLTLIATANQGSEATYESGFVIDKFPISRPNLTFSTLTVSNMSPEDSSIYLCSVRGDSFYGNTIYFGEGSWLTVV.

The chain employs TRBV9 and TRBJ2-7; unclear D gene. This CDR3 spans 14 amino acids. The germline CDR1 and CDR2 sequences are SGDLS and YYNGEE. V lost 4 bases and J lost 0, with 11 bases in between. CDR3 nucleotide sequence: TGTGCCAGCAGCCTCCAGACCAACTCCTACGAGCAGTACTTC. Amino acid sequence: CASSLQTNSYEQYF.

This clonotype has ten or more counts. The CDR3 is CASISTGTNQPQHF. The DNA of the CDR3 is TGTGCCAGTATTTCAACAGGTACCAATCAGCCCCAGCATTTT. This chain connects TRBV19 to TRBJ1-5; tentatively, D is TRBD1 (5 bases). CDR1 and CDR2 (germline): LNHDA, SQIVND (reference sequence). The germline V and J ends were trimmed by 7 bases and 3 bases, with 13 bases remaining between them. The CDR3 is 14 amino acids.

Only a few counts were recorded for this clonotype. V is TRBV29-1 and J is TRBJ2-7; D gene ambiguous. V gave up 1 base and J gave up 0 bases, with 13 bases separating them. This CDR3 region has 15 residues. Germline V gene data show CDR1 as SQVTM and CDR2 as ANQGSEA. The CDR3 bases are TGCAGCGTTGAAGTCGCGGATAGATCCTCCTACGAGCAGTACTTC. It codes for CSVEVADRSSYEQYF.

The chain is built from TRBV6-5 and TRBJ2-7; a weak D match, TRBD1 (7 bases). Germline CDR1 MNHEY, CDR2 SVGAGI. CDR3 length equals 16 residues. The V end lost 2 bases, the J end lost 4 bases, and 18 bases lay between the germline ends. The CDR3 is CASSYANRGGLYEQYF. CDR3 DNA sequence: TGTGCCAGCAGTTACGCAAACAGGGGAGGATTGTACGAGCAGTACTTC.

The rearrangement joins TRBV6-1 to TRBJ2-7, with D hard to call. The V end was cut by 0 bases, the J end by 3 bases, with 9 bases between. Germline-derived CDR1 and CDR2 are MNHNS and SASEGT. The CDR3 loop spans 14 amino acids. The DNA of the CDR3 is TGTGCCAGCAGTGAAGCAGGCGCAAACTACGAGCAGTACTTC. Its protein product is CASSEAGANYEQYF.

To note about this clonotype: This could be a read error, since a much larger clone is one nucleotide away. The chain employs TRBV10-3 and TRBJ1-1, with a tentative D call TRBD1 (6 bases). The ends were cut back, 6 bases at V and 7 bases at J, with 12 bases in the middle. Germline CDR1 and CDR2: ENHRY and SYGVKD. The CDR3 runs to 12 residues. The CDR3 DNA reads TGTGCCATCAGCGAAAAGGGGGGTGAAGCTTTCTTT. Amino acid sequence: CAISEKGGEAFF.

The chain carries TRBV9 and TRBJ1-1; D might be TRBD1 (6 bases). CDR3 length: 16 amino acids. V shed 0 bases and J shed 0 bases, with 12 bases lying between them. Germline V CDR1 and CDR2: SGDLS, YYNGEE. The CDR3 reads CASSVEGGELNTEAFF. CDR3 DNA sequence: TGTGCCAGCAGCGTAGAGGGGGGCGAATTGAACACTGAAGCTTTCTTT.

The rearrangement links TRBV6-1 to TRBJ1-1, with D hard to call. Between the trimmed V and J ends, which lost 7 bases and 3 bases, there was a span of 12 bases. CDR3 length equals 13 residues. Germline V lookup: CDR1 MNHNS, CDR2 SASEGT. The CDR3 is CASTGRLYTEAFF. The CDR3 nucleotides are TGTGCCAGCACGGGCCGACTCTACACTGAAGCTTTCTTT.

This clonotype was recorded a few times. This chain links TRBV4-3 with TRBJ2-7; possible D gene TRBD2, 5 bases. The V end lost 5 bases, the J end lost 2 bases, and 10 bases lay between the germline ends. From germline, CDR1 is LGHNA and CDR2 YSLEER. CDR3 size: 13 residues. CDR3 region: CASSMDLTYEQYF. The DNA of the CDR3 is TGCGCCAGCAGCATGGACTTGACCTACGAGCAGTACTTC.

The chain combines TRBV4-1 with TRBJ1-5; 8 nucleotides agree with TRBD1. This CDR3 is built from 16 residues. V shed 3 bases and J 4 bases; nucleotides not matched to a gene: 8. Per germline, CDR1 MGHRA and CDR2 YSYEKL. This chain's CDR3 is CASSHLLRGRNQPQHF. The CDR3 DNA reads TGCGCCAGCAGCCATCTTCTCAGGGGGCGAAATCAGCCCCAGCATTTT.

Concerning this clonotype: Mismatch with germline at one junction end may stem from a read error. V and J are TRBV10-3 and TRBJ2-7; D is possibly TRBD2 (5 bases). CDR3 size: 15 residues. Germline V gene lookup returns CDR1 ENHRY and CDR2 SYGVKD. CDR3 amino acids: CASSYSRERSYEQYF. The CDR3 DNA follows: TGTGCCAGCAGTTACTCGAGGGAGCGCTCCTACGAGCAGTACTTC.

The chain carries TRBV12-3 or TRBV12-4 and TRBJ1-1; D is possibly TRBD1 (6 bases). This CDR3 contains 13 residues. V lost 3 bases, J lost 7 bases, and 12 bases lay in between. The CDR3 bases are TGTGCCAGCAGTTTCAGCAGGGGAGTTGAAGCTTTCTTT. Protein: CASSFSRGVEAFF.

This clonotype was counted between two and nine times. The V call is TRBV2, the J call TRBJ1-1; 12 bases align to TRBD1. The junction had 8 bases not matched to a gene; V was cut back by 3 bases and J by 3 bases. Germline V gives CDR1 SNHLY, CDR2 FYNNEI. There are 17 residues in the CDR3. The CDR3 sequence: CASSEDPWDRGHTEAFF. DNA of the CDR3: TGTGCCAGCAGTGAGGACCCCTGGGACAGGGGGCACACTGAAGCTTTCTTT.

The chain joins TRBV5-1 to TRBJ1-1, with TRBD1 matching 9 bases. Trimming took 7 bases from V and 2 from J; bases not matched to a gene: 6. Germline V lookup: CDR1 SGHRS, CDR2 YFSETQ. The CDR3 is 14 residues long. CDR3 loop: CASGVTGGNTEAFF. As DNA, the CDR3 is TGCGCCAGCGGGGTGACAGGGGGTAACACTGAAGCTTTCTTT.

There are many counts of this clonotype. This chain uses TRBV10-3 with TRBJ1-1; D gene uncertain. There are 14 residues in the CDR3. Germline V CDR1 and CDR2: ENHRY, SYGVKD. V lost 3 bases, J lost 1 base, and 9 bases lay in between. CDR3 amino acids: CAISESAGNTEAFF. CDR3 in DNA: TGTGCCATCAGTGAATCGGCGGGGAACACTGAAGCTTTCTTT.